One sample yielded the 32 T cell receptor beta chains listed below, sequenced in a study of blood T cell repertoires in COVID-19. The repertoire was sequenced with immunoSEQ multiplex PCR; TCRdb's copy has only in-frame clones and lacks some. Altogether about 250,000 clones are present, about 80% being singletons, with the ten largest covering roughly 3.2%. Sequencing was carried out using PBMCs or T cells enriched from blood (not recorded which). The origin of the receptors is a man aged 50-60 years who had recovered from COVID-19.

This sequence joins TRBV5-5 and TRBJ1-4, with D possibly being TRBD1 (6 bases). The CDR3 is made up of 16 amino acids. V was pared by 0 bases and J by 4 bases, with 13 bases between. The germline V gene encodes CDR1 SGHKS and CDR2 YYEKEE (reference sequence). The CDR3 sequence is CASSLGTGFVNEKLFF. The CDR3 DNA sequence: TGTGCCAGCAGCTTGGGCACAGGGTTTGTTAATGAAAAACTGTTTTTT.

The chain joins TRBV19 to TRBJ1-1; maybe TRBD1 (6 bases). CDR3 length equals 14 residues. In germline, CDR1 is LNHDA, CDR2 SQIVND (reference sequence). The V end was cut by 4 bases, the J end by 5 bases, with 14 bases between. The CDR3 nucleotides read TGTGCCAGTAGTAGAACCTCGAGGGGGACTGAAGCTTTCTTT. It yields the protein CASSRTSRGTEAFF.

This chain connects TRBV7-9 to TRBJ2-3; TRBD2 agrees at 15 bases. This CDR3 contains 19 residues. Trimming took 6 bases from V and 8 from J; bases not matched to a gene: 18. The V gene's germline CDR1 is SEHNR and CDR2 FQNEAQ (reference sequence). CDR3 loop: CASSPRWGLAGGEGGTQYF. DNA for the CDR3: TGTGCCAGCAGTCCACGCTGGGGACTAGCGGGGGGCGAGGGAGGTACGCAGTATTTT.

The chain has TRBV29-1 and TRBJ1-2; 12 bases are a match to TRBD1. The CDR3 length is 13 residues. V was clipped by 6 bases and J by 5 bases; unmatched bases: 4. Germline V gene lookup returns CDR1 SQVTM and CDR2 ANQGSEA. CDR3 coding DNA: TGCAGCGTGGGGACAGGGGGCAGGTATGGCTACACCTTC. It is translated as CSVGTGGRYGYTF. Full variable domain (missing parts from reference TRBV29-1 and TRBJ1-2): SAVISQKPSRDICQRGTSLTIQCQVDSQVTMMFWYRQQPGQSLTLIATANQGSEATYESGFVIDKFPISRPNLTFSTLTVSNMSPEDSSIYLCSVGTGGRYGYTFGSGTRLTVV.

This clone was counted at least ten times. The chain links TRBV18 to TRBJ1-3, with TRBD1 as a possible D gene (5 bases). Between the trimmed V and J ends, which lost 6 bases and 2 bases, there was a span of 14 bases. CDR1 is KGHSH, CDR2 LQKENI, per germline. The CDR3 sequence is 15 residues long. This chain's CDR3 is CASSPKGDTGNTIYF. As DNA, the CDR3 is TGTGCCAGCTCCCCCAAAGGGGATACTGGAAACACCATATATTTT.

Turning to this clone: Other DNA sequences from this sample encode an identical CDR3 as well. This sequence joins TRBV18 and TRBJ2-5; D may be TRBD2 (6 bases). Germline-derived CDR1 and CDR2 are KGHSH and LQKENI. V dropped 2 bases and J dropped 4 bases, with 8 bases sitting between them. The CDR3 length is 13 residues. The CDR3 sequence is CASSPSGGETQYF. CDR3 in DNA: TGTGCCAGCTCACCATCCGGGGGAGAGACCCAGTACTTC. Looking up the rest from reference TRBV18 and TRBJ2-5 gives the full variable domain: NAGVMQNPRHLVRRRGQEARLRCSPMKGHSHVYWYRQLPEEGLKFMVYLQKENIIDESGMPKERFSAEFPKEGPSILRIQQVVRGDSAAYFCASSPSGGETQYFGPGTRLLVL.

The chain is built from TRBV2 and TRBJ1-1; D is uncertain. Deletions cut 3 bases from V and 4 bases from J, with 6 bases between. Germline V gene data show CDR1 as SNHLY and CDR2 as FYNNEI. The CDR3 has 12 amino acids. The CDR3 region is CASSDYGTEAFF. The CDR3 DNA reads as TGTGCCAGCAGTGATTACGGCACTGAAGCTTTCTTT.

This clone was seen a single time. The chain carries TRBV18 and TRBJ2-7, with 11 bases matching TRBD2. Germline V gives CDR1 KGHSH, CDR2 LQKENI. V shed 5 bases and J 2 bases; nucleotides not matched to a gene: 14. CDR3 length: 18 amino acids. For the CDR3, the DNA is TGTGCCAGCTCAATACTAGAGGGGACTAGCGGTGGAACCTACGAGCAGTACTTC. Translation gives CASSILEGTSGGTYEQYF.

CDR3 region: CASSLDGSSGGNTIYF. The CDR3, as DNA: TGCGCCAGCAGCTTGGATGGGAGCTCGGGGGGAAACACCATATATTTT. V gene TRBV5-1 combines with J gene TRBJ1-3; D not certain. This CDR3 comprises 16 residues. V was trimmed by 0 bases and J by 4 bases, leaving 14 bases between them. Germline CDR1 reads SGHRS; CDR2 reads YFSETQ.

This clone was seen only a few times. This sequence joins TRBV20-1 and TRBJ2-7; TRBD2 matches at 10 bases. Germline CDR1 DFQATT, CDR2 SNEGSKA (reference sequence). J was trimmed by 7 bases and V by 6 bases; bases with no gene match: 12. The CDR3 spans 14 residues. CDR3 nucleotide sequence: TGCAGTGCCAGTAGCGGGGGGCGTCTCATGGAGCAGTACTTC. Protein sequence: CSASSGGRLMEQYF.

The J gene is TRBJ2-6, the V gene TRBV3-1 (or the pseudogene TRBV3-2); perhaps TRBD1 as D (6 bases). Trimming removed 6 bases from V and 4 bases from J, with 16 bases in between. Germline CDR1 is LGHDT and CDR2 is YNNKEL (reference sequence). The CDR3 totals 16 residues. The CDR3 here is CASSRTQGAGANVLTF. CDR3 coding DNA: TGTGCCAGCAGTCGAACACAGGGTGCCGGGGCCAACGTCCTGACTTTC.

CDR3 protein: CASSRQTSSYNSPLHF. The CDR3, as DNA: TGTGCCAGCAGCCGACAGACCAGCTCCTATAATTCACCCCTCCACTTT. This chain links TRBV3-1 (or the pseudogene TRBV3-2) with TRBJ1-6; D perhaps matches TRBD1 (5 bases). This CDR3 has 16 amino acids. Germline-derived CDR1 and CDR2 are LGHDT and YNNKEL (reference sequence). Trimming shortened V by 4 bases and J by 0 bases, and 10 bases separated the two germline ends.

The chain combines TRBV6-2 or TRBV6-3 with TRBJ2-1, with TRBD2 identical over 15 bases. Germline CDR1 is MNHEY and CDR2 is SVGEGT. Unmatched junction bases numbered 8, after V lost 5 bases and J lost 3 bases. This CDR3 has 18 residues. The CDR3: CASSRRTSGGAGYNEQFF. DNA for the CDR3: TGTGCCAGCAGTCGCCGGACTAGCGGGGGGGCAGGCTACAATGAGCAGTTCTTC.

The chain carries TRBV30 and TRBJ1-2; TRBD1 agrees at 8 bases. The length of the CDR3 is 13 residues. Germline-derived CDR1 and CDR2 are GTSNPN and SVGIG (reference sequence). Unmatched junction bases numbered 7, after V lost 4 bases and J lost 6 bases. The CDR3 DNA is TGTGCCTGGAATCTTCAGGGGGCGCATGGCTACACCTTC. Protein sequence: CAWNLQGAHGYTF.

This chain uses TRBV19 with TRBJ1-4; 8 nucleotides match TRBD1. The CDR3 consists of 18 residues. Trimming removed 5 bases from V and 0 bases from J; junction bases left unmatched: 11. Germline lookup yields CDR1 LNHDA and CDR2 SQIVND (reference sequence). Written as DNA, the CDR3 is TGTGCCAGTAGTCACTTGGGCCAGGGGGCTGCAACTAATGAAAAACTGTTTTTT. This codes for CASSHLGQGAATNEKLFF.

The chain joins TRBV27 to TRBJ1-2, with 7 bases aligning to TRBD1. The CDR3 extends over 16 amino acids. CDR1 is MNHEY and CDR2 is SMNVEV in the germline V gene (reference sequence). Germline trimming cut 0 bases from V and 8 bases from J; bases unmatched to any gene: 12. The CDR3 sequence is CASSLSPLDRMRGYTF. The CDR3, as DNA: TGTGCCAGCAGTTTATCTCCCCTGGACAGGATGAGAGGCTACACCTTC.

The J gene is TRBJ1-1, the V gene TRBV11-2; tentative D call: TRBD1 (6 bases). This CDR3 spans 13 amino acids. CDR1 is SGHAT and CDR2 is FQNNGV in the germline V gene. Trimming stripped 4 bases from V and 11 bases from J, with 17 bases between. The CDR3 region is CASSSNRARSAFF. The CDR3 coding sequence is TGTGCCAGCAGCTCGAACAGGGCTAGGAGTGCTTTCTTT.

The V and J genes are TRBV18 and TRBJ1-2; weak D call: TRBD1 (5 bases). This CDR3 comprises 15 residues. Germline V gives CDR1 KGHSH, CDR2 LQKENI. Trimming removed 3 bases at V and 3 bases at J, with 14 bases between. CDR3 in DNA: TGTGCCAGCTCACCGCCCAGGGTTGAAGACTATGGCTACACCTTC. Translated: CASSPPRVEDYGYTF. Drawing the rest from reference TRBV18 and TRBJ1-2, the complete variable domain is NAGVMQNPRHLVRRRGQEARLRCSPMKGHSHVYWYRQLPEEGLKFMVYLQKENIIDESGMPKERFSAEFPKEGPSILRIQQVVRGDSAAYFCASSPPRVEDYGYTFGSGTRLTVV.

This chain uses TRBV24-1 with TRBJ2-1, with 11 positions matching TRBD2. The germline CDR1 and CDR2 sequences are KGHDR and SFDVKD. The CDR3 sequence is 12 residues long. V was clipped by 7 bases and J by 10 bases; unmatched bases: 2. CDR3 loop: CATRGTSGEQFF. Here the CDR3 DNA reads TGTGCCACCAGGGGGACTAGCGGAGAGCAGTTCTTC.

J is TRBJ2-7 and V is TRBV6-5, with 10 bases matching TRBD2. The length of the CDR3 is 13 residues. V dropped 8 bases and J dropped 3; count of bases not matched to a gene: 4. Germline CDR1 and CDR2: MNHEY and SVGAGI. The DNA for the CDR3 is TGTGCCAGCTGGGCTAGCGGGAGCTACGAGCAGTACTTC. This codes for CASWASGSYEQYF.

A word on this clone: This specimen includes other DNA sequences encoding the same CDR3. V gene TRBV9 combines with J gene TRBJ1-5; 8 bases are shared with TRBD1. The germline gives CDR1 SGDLS, CDR2 YYNGEE. V dropped 3 bases and J dropped 7; count of bases not matched to a gene: 3. The CDR3 contains 13 residues. CDR3 protein: CASSGTGGQPQHF. DNA of the CDR3: TGTGCCAGCAGCGGTACAGGGGGACAGCCCCAGCATTTT. The full variable domain, rest sourced from reference TRBV9 and TRBJ1-5, is DSGVTQTPKHLITATGQRVTLRCSPRSGDLSVYWYQQSLDQGLQFLIQYYNGEERAKGNILERFSAQQFPDLHSELNLSSLELGDSALYFCASSGTGGQPQHFGDGTRLSIL.

The chain is built from TRBV14 and TRBJ2-1; D ambiguous. V was pared by 4 bases and J by 9 bases, with 7 bases between. CDR1 and CDR2 (germline): SGHDN, FVKESK. CDR3 length: 11 residues. The CDR3 bases are TGTGCCAGCAGCCCCGACACTGAGCAGTTCTTC. It specifies CASSPDTEQFF.

This clone was counted once. The gene calls are TRBV30 and TRBJ1-3; D not certain. The germline CDR1 and CDR2 sequences are GTSNPN and SVGIG (reference sequence). Trimming pared 2 bases from V and 8 bases from J, leaving 10 bases between. The CDR3 sequence is 12 residues long. CDR3 in DNA: TGTGCCTGGAGTCCCTCCCGGGACACCATATATTTT. Translated, it gives CAWSPSRDTIYF.

The V and J genes are TRBV7-9 and TRBJ1-1; tentatively, D is TRBD1 (6 bases). Germline CDR1 reads SEHNR; CDR2 reads FQNEAQ (reference sequence). The CDR3 spans 13 residues. Trimming removed 5 bases at V and 8 bases at J, with 15 bases between. CDR3 sequence: CASSPRGTSEAFF. CDR3 in DNA: TGTGCCAGCAGCCCTAGGGGGACCTCCGAAGCTTTCTTT.

The chain combines TRBV5-1 with TRBJ1-2; D may be TRBD1 (6 bases). V was clipped by 4 bases and J by 4 bases, with 8 bases between them. The CDR3 contains 12 residues. CDR1 SGHRS and CDR2 YFSETQ come from the germline V gene. In nucleotides, the CDR3 is TGCGCCAGCAGCATGGACAGCTATGGCTACACCTTC. This translates into CASSMDSYGYTF.

This chain links TRBV6-5 with TRBJ2-2; D uncertain. Trimming cost V 6 bases and J 3 bases, with 5 bases left between them. The CDR3 consists of 12 residues. The germline gives CDR1 MNHEY, CDR2 SVGAGI. The DNA for the CDR3 is TGTGCCAGCAGCTCGTACACCGGGGAGCTGTTTTTT. This codes for CASSSYTGELFF.

In this sample, this clone turned up once. The chain combines TRBV27 with TRBJ1-1; tentative D call: TRBD1 (6 bases). Trimming removed 4 bases at V and 4 bases at J, with 19 bases between. This CDR3 is built from 16 residues. Germline CDR1 MNHEY, CDR2 SMNVEV (reference sequence). The CDR3 is CASSSLTGPKITEAFF. CDR3 DNA sequence: TGTGCCAGCAGTTCTTTGACAGGCCCGAAAATCACTGAAGCTTTCTTT.

The rearrangement uses TRBV5-4 and TRBJ2-5, with D possibly matching TRBD1 (6 bases). This CDR3 has 15 amino acids. Per the germline V gene, CDR1 is SGHNT and CDR2 is YYREEE (reference sequence). The V end lost 6 bases, the J end lost 0 bases, and 15 bases lay between the germline ends. CDR3 region: CASTRGGSYQETQYF. Written as DNA, the CDR3 is TGTGCCAGCACCAGGGGCGGGTCGTACCAAGAGACCCAGTACTTC.

The rearrangement joins TRBV9 to TRBJ2-1, with 8 bases fitting TRBD2. The V gene's germline CDR1 is SGDLS and CDR2 YYNGEE. This CDR3 comprises 13 residues. V was clipped by 2 bases and J by 13 bases; unmatched bases: 8. As DNA, the CDR3 is TGTGCCAGCAGCGTTCTAGCGGGCCGAACACAGTTCTTC. Its protein product is CASSVLAGRTQFF.

The V and J genes are TRBV11-3 and TRBJ2-7; 8 bases align to TRBD2. This CDR3 is 18 amino acids long. The V gene end was trimmed by 1 base and the J gene end by 0 bases; junction bases not matched to a gene: 11. Germline loops: CDR1 SGHNT, CDR2 YENEEA. In DNA, the CDR3 is TGTGCCAGCAGCTTAGGGTGGGCGGTAGCGGGGTCCTCCTACGAGCAGTACTTC. Its translation: CASSLGWAVAGSSYEQYF.

The chain employs TRBV7-2 and TRBJ1-6; 8 positions agree with TRBD1. This CDR3 has 15 amino acids. With V trimmed by 2 bases and J by 10 bases, 7 bases remained unmatched. The V gene's germline CDR1 is SGHTA and CDR2 FQGNSA. The CDR3 spells CASSLQGQGLSPLHF. The CDR3 bases are TGTGCCAGCAGCTTACAAGGACAGGGCTTGTCACCCCTCCACTTT.

The chain joins TRBV29-1 to TRBJ2-2, with 11 bases identical to TRBD2. Germline CDR1 reads SQVTM; CDR2 reads ANQGSEA. Trimming cost V 6 bases and J 5 bases; bases outside gene matches: 5. This CDR3 contains 14 residues. CDR3 protein: CSVWTSGLTGELFF. CDR3 in DNA: TGCAGCGTATGGACTAGCGGGTTGACCGGGGAGCTGTTTTTT.